Shown below are 11 T cell receptor beta chains from a single sample sequenced in a study of blood T cell repertoires in COVID-19 (dated by TCRdb to 2018 to 2021). Library preparation used the immunoSEQ multiplex PCR assay. Imported from immuneACCESS, the table was reduced by TCRdb to in-frame sequences with V and J called. These copies leave out some clones; in studies compared against another copy, an unresolved V gene accounts for under half, and the cause of the remainder is not known. Recorded for this sample are about 94,000 clones; more than 65% of them occurred a single time. Approximately 6.8% of the sample lies in the top ten. The material sequenced was peripheral blood. Receptor source: a man aged 55 to 70 with acute or convalescent COVID-19.

The rearrangement links TRBV2 to TRBJ2-1, with 12 bases identical to TRBD2. Losses at the gene ends were 6 bases for V and 10 bases for J; bases not matched to a gene: 10. The CDR3 contains 15 residues. The germline V gene encodes CDR1 SNHLY and CDR2 FYNNEI. CDR3: CASRKSSGGAVEQFF. The DNA for the CDR3 is TGTGCCAGCAGGAAATCTAGCGGGGGGGCCGTAGAGCAGTTCTTC.

The CDR3 DNA follows: TGTGCCAGCAGTATCGGGACTAGCGGGGGCACAGATACGCAGTATTTT. Protein product: CASSIGTSGGTDTQYF. The J gene is TRBJ2-3, the V gene TRBV2, with 13 positions matching TRBD2. With 5 bases clipped from V and 1 base from J, the junction kept 3 bases outside the gene matches. The CDR3 length is 16 residues. Germline CDR1 and CDR2: SNHLY and FYNNEI.

The rearrangement links TRBV27 to TRBJ1-2, with 9 nucleotides matching TRBD1. V gave up 6 bases and J gave up 0 bases; unmatched junction bases: 14. The germline gives CDR1 MNHEY, CDR2 SMNVEV (reference sequence). The CDR3 spans 18 residues. The CDR3 nucleotides read TGTGCCAGCAGCCCTTTACCGGGACAGGGAACCTCTAACTATGGCTACACCTTC. Its translation: CASSPLPGQGTSNYGYTF.

The chain is built from TRBV10-3 and TRBJ1-1, with D possibly being TRBD1 (6 bases). The CDR3 has 13 residues. CDR1 and CDR2 from the germline V gene are ENHRY and SYGVKD. V lost 6 bases to trimming and J lost 1 base, with 9 bases between them. The CDR3: CAIRGAGNTEAFF. CDR3 in DNA: TGTGCCATCAGGGGGGCGGGGAACACTGAAGCTTTCTTT.

The chain uses TRBV7-9 and TRBJ2-1; D remains unclear. With 0 bases removed from V and 8 bases from J, the gap between germline ends came to 11 bases. Germline V gene lookup returns CDR1 SEHNR and CDR2 FQNEAQ (reference sequence). CDR3 length equals 14 residues. Here the CDR3 reads CASSLARGDYEQFF. The CDR3 coding sequence is TGTGCCAGCAGCTTAGCACGTGGTGACTATGAGCAGTTCTTC.

The rearrangement joins TRBV9 to TRBJ2-1; D is perhaps TRBD1 (6 bases). CDR1 and CDR2 (germline): SGDLS, YYNGEE. V was pared by 2 bases and J by 5 bases, with 14 bases between. The CDR3 sequence is 15 residues long. The CDR3, as DNA: TGTGCCAGCAGCGTTTCCGGGACACTCAACAATGAGCAGTTCTTC. Protein product: CASSVSGTLNNEQFF. The full variable domain, in which reference TRBV9 and TRBJ2-1 provide the parts outside the CDR3, is DSGVTQTPKHLITATGQRVTLRCSPRSGDLSVYWYQQSLDQGLQFLIQYYNGEERAKGNILERFSAQQFPDLHSELNLSSLELGDSALYFCASSVSGTLNNEQFFGPGTRLTVL.

J is TRBJ2-5 and V is TRBV18, with 7 bases that match TRBD1. Trimming at V came to 2 bases and at J to 1 base, leaving 4 bases not matched to a gene. The CDR3 is made up of 15 amino acids. Germline V gene lookup returns CDR1 KGHSH and CDR2 LQKENI. CDR3 DNA: TGTGCCAGCTCACCAAAAGACAGGGTCCAAGAGACCCAGTACTTC. The encoded protein is CASSPKDRVQETQYF.

The CDR3 here is CASSPGGNTEAFF. DNA of the CDR3: TGTGCCAGCAGCCCAGGGGGGAACACTGAAGCTTTCTTT. The chain carries TRBV11-2 and TRBJ1-1, with 7 nucleotides matching TRBD1. Per the germline V gene, CDR1 is SGHAT and CDR2 is FQNNGV. This CDR3 has 13 residues. V lost 5 bases to trimming and J lost 1 base; unmatched junction nucleotides: 1.

V usage is TRBV7-2 and J usage is TRBJ2-1, with TRBD2 matching 12 bases. Germline V CDR1 and CDR2: SGHTA, FQGNSA. The CDR3 loop spans 14 amino acids. V was pared by 7 bases and J by 8 bases, with 6 bases of the junction left unmatched. CDR3 DNA: TGTGCCAGCACTTGGACTAGCGGGGAGCATGAGCAGTTCTTC. Translated, it gives CASTWTSGEHEQFF.

V gene TRBV6-5 combines with J gene TRBJ1-2, with TRBD1 matching over 7 bases. The ends lost 6 bases at V and 11 bases at J; junction bases unmatched: 9. CDR3 length equals 12 residues. CDR1 MNHEY and CDR2 SVGAGI come from the germline V gene. CDR3 bases: TGTGCCAGCAGAGATTCCCCGGGACAGTACACCTTC. It encodes CASRDSPGQYTF.

The chain combines TRBV29-1 with TRBJ1-5, with TRBD1 as a possible D gene (6 bases). This CDR3 spans 12 amino acids. V dropped 7 bases and J dropped 8 bases, with 15 bases sitting between them. Germline loops: CDR1 SQVTM, CDR2 ANQGSEA. CDR3 sequence (DNA): TGCAGCGCCTCACAGGGACGGGAGCCCCAGCATTTT. Protein: CSASQGREPQHF. The entire variable domain, with the rest obtained from reference TRBV29-1 and TRBJ1-5, is as follows: SAVISQKPSRDICQRGTSLTIQCQVDSQVTMMFWYRQQPGQSLTLIATANQGSEATYESGFVIDKFPISRPNLTFSTLTVSNMSPEDSSIYLCSASQGREPQHFGDGTRLSIL.